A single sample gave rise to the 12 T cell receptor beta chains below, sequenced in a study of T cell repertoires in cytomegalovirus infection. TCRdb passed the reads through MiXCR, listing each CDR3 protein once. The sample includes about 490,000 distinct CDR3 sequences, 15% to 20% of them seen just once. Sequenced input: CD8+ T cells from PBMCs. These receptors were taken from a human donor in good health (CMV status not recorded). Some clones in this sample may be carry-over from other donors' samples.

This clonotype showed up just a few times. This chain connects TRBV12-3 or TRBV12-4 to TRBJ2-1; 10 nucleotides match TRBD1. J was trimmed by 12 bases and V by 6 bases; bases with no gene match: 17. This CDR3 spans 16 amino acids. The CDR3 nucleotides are TGTGCCAGCAGGGGGGACAGGGGAGCCCCTTCAATGAGGCAGTTCTTC. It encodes CASRGDRGAPSMRQFF.

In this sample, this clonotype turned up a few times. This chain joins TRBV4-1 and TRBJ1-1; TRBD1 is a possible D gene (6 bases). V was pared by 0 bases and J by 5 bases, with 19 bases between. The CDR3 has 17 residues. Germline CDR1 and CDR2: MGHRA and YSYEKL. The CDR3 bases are TGCGCCAGCAGCCAAGAACCCTTTGGGGGCGGGGGAACTGAAGCTTTCTTT. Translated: CASSQEPFGGGGTEAFF.

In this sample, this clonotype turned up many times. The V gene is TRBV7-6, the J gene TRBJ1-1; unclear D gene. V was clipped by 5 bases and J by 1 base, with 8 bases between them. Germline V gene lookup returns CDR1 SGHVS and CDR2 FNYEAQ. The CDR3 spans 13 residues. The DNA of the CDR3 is TGTGCCAGCAGCCGCCGGGAGAACACTGAAGCTTTCTTT. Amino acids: CASSRRENTEAFF.

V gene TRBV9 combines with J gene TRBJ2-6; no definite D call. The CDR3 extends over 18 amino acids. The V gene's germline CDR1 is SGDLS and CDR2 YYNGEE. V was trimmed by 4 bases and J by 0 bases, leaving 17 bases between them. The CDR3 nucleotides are TGTGCCAGCAGCCCTAGGCCCCTACAACTCTCTGGGGCCAACGTCCTGACTTTC. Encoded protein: CASSPRPLQLSGANVLTF.

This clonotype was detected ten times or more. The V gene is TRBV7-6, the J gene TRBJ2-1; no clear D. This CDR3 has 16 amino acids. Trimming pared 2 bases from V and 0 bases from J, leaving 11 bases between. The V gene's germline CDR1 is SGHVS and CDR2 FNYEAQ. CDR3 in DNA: TGTGCCAGCAGCTTATCGGGCTCCCCCTCCTACAATGAGCAGTTCTTC. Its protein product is CASSLSGSPSYNEQFF.

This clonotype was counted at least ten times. The chain's CDR3 is CASSFAQYVAVEGYEQYF. As DNA, the CDR3 is TGTGCCAGCAGTTTCGCGCAATATGTGGCAGTAGAAGGCTACGAGCAGTACTTC. The chain recombines TRBV12-3 or TRBV12-4 with TRBJ2-7; no firm D call. V was pared by 3 bases and J by 3 bases, with 24 bases between. CDR3 size: 18 residues.

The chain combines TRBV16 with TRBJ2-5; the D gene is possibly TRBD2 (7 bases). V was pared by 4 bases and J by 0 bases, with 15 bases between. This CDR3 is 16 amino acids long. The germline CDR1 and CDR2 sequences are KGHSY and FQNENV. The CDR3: CASSLLEGGHQETQYF. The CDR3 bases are TGTGCCAGCAGCCTCCTTGAGGGGGGGCACCAAGAGACCCAGTACTTC.

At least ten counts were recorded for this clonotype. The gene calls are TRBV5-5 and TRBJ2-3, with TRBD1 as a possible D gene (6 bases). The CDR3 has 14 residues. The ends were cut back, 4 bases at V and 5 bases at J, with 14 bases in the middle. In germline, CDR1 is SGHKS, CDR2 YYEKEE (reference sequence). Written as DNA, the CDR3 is TGTGCCAGCAGCGTTGAGTGGGACAAAGATACGCAGTATTTT. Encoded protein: CASSVEWDKDTQYF.

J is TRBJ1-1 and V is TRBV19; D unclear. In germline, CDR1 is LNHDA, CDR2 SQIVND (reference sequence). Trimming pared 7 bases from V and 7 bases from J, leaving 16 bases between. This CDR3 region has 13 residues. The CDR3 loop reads CASTDRTLNEAFF. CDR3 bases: TGTGCCAGTACGGACCGAACTCTCAATGAAGCTTTCTTT.

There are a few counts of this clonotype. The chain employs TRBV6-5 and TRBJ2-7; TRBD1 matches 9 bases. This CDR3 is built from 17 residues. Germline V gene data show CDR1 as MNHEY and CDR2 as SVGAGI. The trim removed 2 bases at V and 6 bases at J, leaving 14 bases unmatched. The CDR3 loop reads CASSYAGPGQGGIEQYF. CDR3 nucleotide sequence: TGTGCCAGCAGTTACGCCGGTCCGGGACAGGGAGGGATCGAGCAGTACTTC.

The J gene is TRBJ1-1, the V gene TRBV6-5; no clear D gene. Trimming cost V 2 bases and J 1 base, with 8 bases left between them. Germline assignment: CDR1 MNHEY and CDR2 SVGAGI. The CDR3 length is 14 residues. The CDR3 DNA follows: TGTGCCAGCAGTTACAATTCAGGGAACACTGAAGCTTTCTTT. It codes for CASSYNSGNTEAFF.

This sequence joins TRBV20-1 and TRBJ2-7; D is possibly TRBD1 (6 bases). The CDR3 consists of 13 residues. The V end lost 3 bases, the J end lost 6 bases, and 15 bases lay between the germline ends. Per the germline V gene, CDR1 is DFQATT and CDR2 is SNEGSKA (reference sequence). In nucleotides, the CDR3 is TGCAGTGCTAGGGACAGAAGCAACTTCGAGCAGTACTTC. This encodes CSARDRSNFEQYF.